The 2 T cell receptor beta chains below all came from one sample that was sequenced in a study of blood T cell repertoires in COVID-19. Profiled with immunoSEQ multiplex PCR; TCRdb holds only in-frame clones, not every one. The sample contains 130,000 to 150,000 clones, under 90% of which appear only once. The sample taken for sequencing was peripheral blood. The receptors here all came from a human donor in a cohort sampled during active COVID-19.

V usage is TRBV7-2 and J usage is TRBJ2-1; D gene ambiguous. V dropped 5 bases and J dropped 2 bases, with 10 bases sitting between them. This CDR3 has 14 residues. Germline V gives CDR1 SGHTA, CDR2 FQGNSA. DNA for the CDR3: TGTGCCAGCAGCCCCCAGAACACCTACAATGAGCAGTTCTTC. Protein sequence: CASSPQNTYNEQFF.

CDR3 DNA sequence: TGCGCCAGCAGCGCGGGACAGGGCGCTAATGAAAAACTGTTTTTT. It yields the protein CASSAGQGANEKLFF. The chain couples TRBV5-1 to TRBJ1-4; 9 nucleotides align to TRBD1. Per germline, CDR1 SGHRS and CDR2 YFSETQ. Germline trimming cut 4 bases from V and 3 bases from J; bases unmatched to any gene: 4. This CDR3 comprises 15 residues.